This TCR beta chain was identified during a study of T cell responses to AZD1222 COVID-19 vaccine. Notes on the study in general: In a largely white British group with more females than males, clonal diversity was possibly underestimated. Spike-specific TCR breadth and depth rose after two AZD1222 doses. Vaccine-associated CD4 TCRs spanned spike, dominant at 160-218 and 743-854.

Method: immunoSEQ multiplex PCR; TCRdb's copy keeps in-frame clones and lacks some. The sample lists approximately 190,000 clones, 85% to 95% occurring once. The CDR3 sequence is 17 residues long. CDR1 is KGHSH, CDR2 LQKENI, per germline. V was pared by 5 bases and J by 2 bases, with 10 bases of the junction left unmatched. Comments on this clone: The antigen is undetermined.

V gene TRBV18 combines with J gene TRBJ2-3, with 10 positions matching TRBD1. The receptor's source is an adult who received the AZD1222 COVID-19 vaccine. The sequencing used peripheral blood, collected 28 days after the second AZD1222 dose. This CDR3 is CASSVETGGSNTDTQYF. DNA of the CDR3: TGTGCCAGCTCAGTCGAGACAGGGGGCAGTAACACAGATACGCAGTATTTT.